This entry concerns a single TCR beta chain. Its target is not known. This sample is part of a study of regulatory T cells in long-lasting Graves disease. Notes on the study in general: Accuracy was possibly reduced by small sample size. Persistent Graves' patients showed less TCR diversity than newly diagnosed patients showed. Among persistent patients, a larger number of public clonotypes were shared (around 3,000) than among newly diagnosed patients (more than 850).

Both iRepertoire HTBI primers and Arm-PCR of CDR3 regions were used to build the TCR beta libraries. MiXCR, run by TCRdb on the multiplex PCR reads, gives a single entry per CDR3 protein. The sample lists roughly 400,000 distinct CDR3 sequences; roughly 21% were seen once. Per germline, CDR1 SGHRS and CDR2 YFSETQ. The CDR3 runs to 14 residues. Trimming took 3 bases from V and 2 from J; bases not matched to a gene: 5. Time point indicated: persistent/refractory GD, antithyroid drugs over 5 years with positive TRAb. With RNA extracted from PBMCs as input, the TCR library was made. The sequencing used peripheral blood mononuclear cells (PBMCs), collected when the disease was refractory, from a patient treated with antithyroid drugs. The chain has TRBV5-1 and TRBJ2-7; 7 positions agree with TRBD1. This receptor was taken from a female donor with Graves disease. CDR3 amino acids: CASSSDRVPYEQYF. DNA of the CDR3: TGCGCCAGCAGCTCCGACAGGGTTCCCTACGAGCAGTACTTC.